Listed here are 19 T cell receptor beta chains from one sample, sequenced in a study of blood T cell repertoires in COVID-19. Method: immunoSEQ multiplex PCR; TCRdb's copy keeps in-frame clones and lacks some. The repertoire holds some 150,000 clones, with around 78% as singletons. The sample was PBMCs or T cells enriched from blood (not recorded which). The receptors were gathered from a woman in her 50s who had recovered from COVID-19.

V and J are TRBV11-2 and TRBJ2-1, with 10 bases that match TRBD2. The CDR3 contains 16 residues. J was trimmed by 9 bases and V by 5 bases; bases with no gene match: 13. Per germline, CDR1 SGHAT and CDR2 FQNNGV. CDR3 residues: CASSRWVAGGGGEQFF. CDR3 DNA: TGTGCCAGCAGCAGATGGGTAGCGGGGGGCGGCGGTGAGCAGTTCTTC.

V and J are TRBV7-9 and TRBJ1-5, with TRBD1 identical over 8 bases. Germline CDR1 SEHNR, CDR2 FQNEAQ (reference sequence). V lost 7 bases to trimming and J lost 5 bases; unmatched junction nucleotides: 7. The CDR3 sequence is 14 residues long. The CDR3 loop is CASTPTGADQPQHF. DNA of the CDR3: TGTGCCAGCACCCCGACAGGGGCCGATCAGCCCCAGCATTTT.

The CDR3 region is CASSSWTGGTFGYTF. The DNA of the CDR3 is TGCGCCAGCAGCTCCTGGACAGGGGGCACGTTTGGCTACACCTTC. The chain uses TRBV5-1 and TRBJ1-2; 11 bases align to TRBD1. Losses at the gene ends were 3 bases for V and 7 bases for J; bases not matched to a gene: 8. CDR3 length: 15 amino acids. CDR1 SGHRS and CDR2 YFSETQ come from the germline V gene.

There are a few counts of this clone. The chain couples TRBV6-5 to TRBJ1-4; D is ambiguous. There are 15 residues in the CDR3. V was cut by 6 bases and J by 6 bases, with 17 bases left in between. The V gene's germline CDR1 is MNHEY and CDR2 SVGAGI. CDR3 DNA: TGTGCCAGCAGCTACAGTTATTCCGGAGATGAAAAACTGTTTTTT. Its protein is CASSYSYSGDEKLFF.

This chain joins TRBV5-1 and TRBJ2-1, with TRBD2 matching over 15 bases. The germline CDR1 and CDR2 sequences are SGHRS and YFSETQ. The CDR3 extends over 19 amino acids. Trimming removed 0 bases from V and 9 bases from J; junction bases left unmatched: 13. The DNA for the CDR3 is TGCGCCAGCAGCTTGGACGGGACTAGCGGGAGGAGTAGTAGTGGTGAGCAGTTCTTC. Translated: CASSLDGTSGRSSSGEQFF.

In its sample, this clone was seen once. The chain joins TRBV15 to TRBJ1-4; possibly TRBD1 for D (5 bases). Trimming took off 8 bases at V and 7 bases at J, with 14 bases between the two ends. CDR1 and CDR2 from the germline V gene are LNHNV and YYDKDF (reference sequence). This CDR3 is built from 13 residues. CDR3 in DNA: TGTGCCACCCGAGGGAGGGGTCGTGAAAAACTGTTTTTT. Amino acid sequence: CATRGRGREKLFF.

This clone appeared a single time. The gene calls are TRBV19 and TRBJ1-3; 7 bases align to TRBD1. Germline lookup yields CDR1 LNHDA and CDR2 SQIVND (reference sequence). V trimming: 3 bases; J trimming: 3 bases; junction bases outside the gene matches: 5. This CDR3 comprises 15 residues. The CDR3 loop is CASSMRWDSGNTIYF. In DNA form, the CDR3 reads TGTGCCAGTAGTATGAGGTGGGACAGTGGAAACACCATATATTTT.

The V call is TRBV5-5, the J call TRBJ2-3, with 11 bases lining up with TRBD2. CDR3 length equals 15 residues. With V trimmed by 0 bases and J by 7 bases, 4 bases remained unmatched. CDR1 is SGHKS, CDR2 YYEKEE, per germline (reference sequence). CDR3 amino acids: CASSLVAGGRNTQYF. The CDR3 DNA reads TGTGCCAGCAGCTTGGTAGCGGGGGGGCGAAATACGCAGTATTTT. The full variable domain, completed using reference TRBV5-5 and TRBJ2-3, is DAGVTQSPTHLIKTRGQQVTLRCSPISGHKSVSWYQQVLGQGPQFIFQYYEKEERGRGNFPDRFSARQFPNYSSELNVNALLLGDSALYLCASSLVAGGRNTQYFGPGTRLTVL.

The rearrangement uses TRBV6-2 or TRBV6-3 and TRBJ2-1, with 9 bases identical to TRBD2. The CDR3 spans 18 residues. With V trimmed by 5 bases and J by 5 bases, 16 bases remained unmatched. The germline CDR1 and CDR2 sequences are MNHEY and SVGEGT. CDR3: CASSTPWGSGGEDNEQFF. The DNA for the CDR3 is TGTGCCAGCAGTACTCCCTGGGGTAGCGGGGGCGAAGACAATGAGCAGTTCTTC.

This chain joins TRBV27 and TRBJ1-2; 11 bases fit TRBD1. The CDR3 has 14 amino acids. With V trimmed by 2 bases and J by 6 bases, 2 bases remained unmatched. CDR1 and CDR2 (germline): MNHEY, SMNVEV (reference sequence). The CDR3 coding sequence is TGTGCCAGCAGTTTAGGACAGGGGGCGAATGGCTACACCTTC. Translated, it gives CASSLGQGANGYTF.

This chain links TRBV10-3 with TRBJ1-2; D is unclear. V gave up 4 bases and J gave up 6 bases, with 9 bases separating them. Germline V gives CDR1 ENHRY, CDR2 SYGVKD. This CDR3 is built from 12 residues. The CDR3 here is CAISVRTDGYTF. The CDR3 DNA is TGTGCCATCAGTGTGCGTACCGATGGCTACACCTTC.

V is TRBV12-3 or TRBV12-4 and J is TRBJ1-4; possible D gene TRBD1, 5 bases. The CDR3 runs to 12 residues. Trimming removed 0 bases from V and 9 bases from J, with 5 bases in between. Here the CDR3 reads CASSLAGQKLFF. The CDR3, as DNA: TGTGCCAGCAGTTTAGCGGGGCAAAAACTGTTTTTT.

This chain links TRBV9 with TRBJ1-4; TRBD1 agrees at 7 bases. The CDR3 sequence is 17 residues long. V shed 1 base, J shed 0 bases, and the junction held 6 bases outside the gene matches. Germline CDR1 reads SGDLS; CDR2 reads YYNGEE. DNA for the CDR3: TGTGCCAGCAGCGTAATGGGGACAGTCGCAACTAATGAAAAACTGTTTTTT. This codes for CASSVMGTVATNEKLFF. Drawing the rest from reference TRBV9 and TRBJ1-4, the complete variable domain is DSGVTQTPKHLITATGQRVTLRCSPRSGDLSVYWYQQSLDQGLQFLIQYYNGEERAKGNILERFSAQQFPDLHSELNLSSLELGDSALYFCASSVMGTVATNEKLFFGSGTQLSVL.

This rearrangement joins TRBV7-2 to TRBJ2-3; TRBD2 matches at 7 bases. Germline CDR1 and CDR2: SGHTA and FQGNSA. This CDR3 has 16 residues. V shed 5 bases and J 3 bases; nucleotides not matched to a gene: 11. CDR3 coding DNA: TGTGCCAGCAGCCTGGTTTATACGGGGGGAACAGATACGCAGTATTTT. It is translated as CASSLVYTGGTDTQYF.

This chain joins TRBV11-3 and TRBJ2-2, with 7 bases fitting TRBD1. This CDR3 is 13 amino acids long. Losses at the gene ends were 5 bases for V and 13 bases for J; bases not matched to a gene: 10. CDR1 and CDR2 (germline): SGHNT, YENEEA. DNA of the CDR3: TGTGCCAGCAGCCCCGAGGGGGCGGAGGCGCTGTTTTTT. Translating gives CASSPEGAEALFF.

Only one count was recorded for this clone. The V and J genes are TRBV19 and TRBJ2-2; weak D call: TRBD1 (6 bases). V was pared by 2 bases and J by 4 bases, with 14 bases between. CDR3 length equals 16 residues. CDR1 LNHDA and CDR2 SQIVND come from the germline V gene (reference sequence). CDR3 nucleotides: TGTGCCAGTAGTATAAGAGGGCCAGGGGCCACCGGGGAGCTGTTTTTT. This gives the protein CASSIRGPGATGELFF.

This chain links TRBV7-3 with TRBJ2-2; D is unresolved. The germline V gene encodes CDR1 SGHTA and CDR2 FQGTGA. The CDR3 totals 13 residues. Between the trimmed V and J ends, which lost 4 bases and 1 base, there was a span of 4 bases. The CDR3 region is CASSSGNTGELFF. The DNA for the CDR3 is TGTGCCAGCAGCTCCGGGAACACCGGGGAGCTGTTTTTT. Full variable domain (rest looked up from reference TRBV7-3 and TRBJ2-2): GAGVSQTPSNKVTEKGKYVELRCDPISGHTALYWYRQSLGQGPEFLIYFQGTGAADDSGLPNDRFFAVRPEGSVSTLKIQRTERGDSAVYLCASSSGNTGELFFGEGSRLTVL.

The table lists this clone with a few counts. The rearrangement joins TRBV14 to TRBJ1-3; 7 nucleotides match TRBD1. The CDR3 totals 14 residues. Germline V gives CDR1 SGHDN, CDR2 FVKESK. V was clipped by 4 bases and J by 3 bases; unmatched bases: 3. The CDR3 spells CASSRGGFGNTIYF. The CDR3 nucleotides are TGTGCCAGCAGCCGAGGGGGCTTTGGAAACACCATATATTTT.

The chain carries TRBV29-1 and TRBJ2-5; 9 positions match TRBD1. This CDR3 is 16 amino acids long. Germline loops: CDR1 SQVTM, CDR2 ANQGSEA. V gave up 4 bases and J gave up 5 bases; unmatched junction bases: 14. The CDR3 reads CSVGGDRAPLGETQYF. The DNA for the CDR3 is TGCAGCGTTGGGGGGGACAGGGCTCCCCTAGGGGAGACCCAGTACTTC.